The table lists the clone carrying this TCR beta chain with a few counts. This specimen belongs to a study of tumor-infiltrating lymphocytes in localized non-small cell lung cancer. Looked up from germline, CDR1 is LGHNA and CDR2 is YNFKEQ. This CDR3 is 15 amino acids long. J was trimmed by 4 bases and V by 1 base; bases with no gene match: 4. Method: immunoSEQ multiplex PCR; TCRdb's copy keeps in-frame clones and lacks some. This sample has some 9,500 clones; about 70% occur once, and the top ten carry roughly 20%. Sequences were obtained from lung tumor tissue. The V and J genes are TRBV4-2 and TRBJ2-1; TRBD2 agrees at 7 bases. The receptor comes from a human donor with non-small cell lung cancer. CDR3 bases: TGTGCCAGCAGCCAAGCTCTAGCGGCGTACAATGAGCAGTTCTTC. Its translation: CASSQALAAYNEQFF.